This TCR beta chain was retrieved from a study of shared T cell receptors in the human thymus. The CDR3 covers 14 residues. Per the germline V gene, CDR1 is LGHNT and CDR2 is FRNRAP. Unmatched junction bases numbered 6, after V lost 7 bases and J lost 4 bases. The data were produced by immunoSEQ multiplex PCR, yet TCRdb's version contains in-frame clones alone and is incomplete. This sample has 540,000 or so clones, with 78% found just once. This same sample was also part of a study on human thymus T cells. From that study: Finnish infants who were healthy and having corrective surgery for congenital heart defects made up the donors. Thymic resections from corrective heart surgery supplied the tissue.

What was sequenced was thymocytes. The clonotype comes from a boy younger than two with a congenital heart defect. The genes are TRBV12-5 and TRBJ2-4; 8 nucleotides agree with TRBD1. The CDR3: CASDRTGFKNIQYF. CDR3 bases: TGTGCTAGTGACCGGACAGGGTTTAAAAACATTCAGTACTTC.